Listed below are T cell receptor beta chains from one sample, sequenced in a study of long-term antiretroviral therapy in people with HIV. The method was immunoSEQ multiplex PCR; TCRdb's version includes in-frame clones alone and lacks a portion of them. The data contain more than 25,000 clones, roughly 97% of them singletons. Sequenced material: unsorted PBMCs, taken 7.6 years after starting antiretroviral therapy. The receptors were gathered from a man between 25 and 39 years old with HIV. The CDR3 runs from the conserved cysteine through the conserved F or W. The D gene is left open where the match is weak.

D: NA
J: TRBJ2-5
V: TRBV7-3
DNA: TGTGCCAGCAGCCAAGGGCAGCCCGGGGCGACCCAGTACTTC
CDR3: CASSQGQPGATQYF

D: TRBD2
J: TRBJ2-7
V: TRBV10-1
DNA: TGCGCCAGCACTGGGGGGGGGACTACCGTGGAGTACTTC
CDR3: CASTGGGTTVEYF

D: NA
J: TRBJ1-4
V: TRBV4-1
DNA: TGCGCCAGCAGCCAAGTTTCCACCAGACTTTCAACTAATGAAAAACTGTTTTTT
CDR3: CASSQVSTRLSTNEKLFF

D: TRBD2
J: TRBJ2-7
V: TRBV2
DNA: TGTGCCAGCAGTCCCGAGGGGGGACTAGTGGGGCAGTACTTC
CDR3: CASSPEGGLVGQYF

D: NA
J: TRBJ1-2
V: TRBV6-6
DNA: TGTGCCAGCAGTTTATCAGATAACTATGGCTACACCTTC
CDR3: CASSLSDNYGYTF

D: NA
J: TRBJ1-5
V: TRBV19
DNA: TGTGCCAGTAGCTGGACAGACAATCAGCCCCAGCATTTT
CDR3: CASSWTDNQPQHF

D: NA
J: TRBJ2-1
V: TRBV6-1
DNA: TGTGCCAGCAGTGAAGAGGTAGGAATCTACAATGAGCAGTTCTTC
CDR3: CASSEEVGIYNEQFF

D: NA
J: TRBJ1-2
V: TRBV6-1
DNA: TGTGCCAGCGGTAGGGGAGGCTACACCTTC
CDR3: CASGRGGYTF

D: NA
J: TRBJ2-5
V: TRBV6-6
DNA: TGTGCCAGCAGTTACCCCTCGAGGGCAGAGACCCAGTACTTC
CDR3: CASSYPSRAETQYF

D: NA
J: TRBJ2-3
V: TRBV4-1
DNA: TGCGCCAGCAGCCAAGGACCCGGCGCAGATACGCAGTATTTT
CDR3: CASSQGPGADTQYF

D: NA
J: TRBJ1-1
V: TRBV6-5
DNA: TGTGCCAGCAGTCCCCAAGGGGAGAACACTGAAGCTTTCTTT
CDR3: CASSPQGENTEAFF

D: NA
J: TRBJ2-2
V: TRBV5-6
DNA: TGTGCCAGCAGCTTGGGGCTTGGGGAGCTGTTTTTT
CDR3: CASSLGLGELFF

D: TRBD2
J: TRBJ2-1
V: TRBV10-3
DNA: TGTGCCATCAGTGTGGAGGCTAGCGGGAGTGAGCAGTTCTTC
CDR3: CAISVEASGSEQFF

D: NA
J: TRBJ2-1
V: TRBV9
DNA: TGTGCCAGCAGCGTAGCCCCAAGGGGCTCCTACAATGAGCAGTTCTTC
CDR3: CASSVAPRGSYNEQFF

D: TRBD1
J: TRBJ2-7
V: TRBV5-1
DNA: TGCGCCAGCAGCTTGGCCGAGGAGACAGGGGGCGAGCAGTACTTC
CDR3: CASSLAEETGGEQYF

D: TRBD1
J: TRBJ2-2
V: TRBV7-9
DNA: TGTGCCAGCAGCCCGTCCCGGGACAGAACCGGGGAGCTGTTTTTT
CDR3: CASSPSRDRTGELFF